This TCR beta chain was profiled in a study of T cell responses to AZD1222 COVID-19 vaccine (dated by TCRdb to about 2021). For the study in its entirety: AZD1222 recipients whose second dose came at about 4 weeks and those whose second dose came at about 12 weeks were combined into one group, since spike-specific TCR depth and breadth did not differ between the two schedules. Trial participants were enrolled into age subgroups of 18-55, 56-69 and 70-plus years, which contained roughly 150, 30 and 60 TCR-sequenced participants, respectively. TCR sequencing was performed for approximately 240 trial participants, of whom about 200 were given two doses of AZD1222 and about 25 were given two doses of MenACWY control vaccine.

Counted from cysteine to phenylalanine, this CDR3 has 13 amino acids. The read is trimmed to its CDR3 DNA, 39 bases read in frame from base 1. The germline V gene (reference sequence) gives CDR1 as SGHKS and CDR2 as YYEKEE. Unmatched junction bases come to 1, with V trimmed by 3 bases and J by 3 bases. A note on this clone: The antigen it recognizes is unknown. No clone much larger than this one lies a single base away; base qualities are absent.

The CDR3 regions of human TCRbeta chains were analyzed by immunosequencing. On the authors' methods: TCRs in the repertoires were matched against a reference library of SARS-CoV-2-specific TCRs that had been generated with the MIRA antigen-specificity platform. Breadth meant the fraction of unique TCRs that were SARS-CoV-2-associated, whereas depth meant the fraction of total T cells that were SARS-CoV-2-associated. Each spike-specific TCR was assigned to its reactive spike region and to a CD4 or CD8 class using the MIRA data. Log10-transformed breadth and depth values were compared by one-way ANOVA with Sidak's multiple comparisons tests. TCRdb retrieved this table from immuneACCESS and kept in-frame rearrangements only. Not all clones are present; in checked studies, unresolved V genes account for under half, and no reason is known for the remainder. The V and J calls and the clone size are those of that table, but D and trimming were determined from the DNA. The sample has around 150,000 clones on record, about 91% of them singletons. The ten largest clones take up roughly 2% of the sample.

The time point label of this sample denotes: baseline before first vaccination. Vaccinee samples came from UK trials COV001 and COV002, including a single-blind randomized controlled phase 2/3 trial of AZD1222 (ChAdOx1 nCoV-19) in healthy adults. For TCRbeta chain sequencing, PBMC samples were collected from trial participants at day 0 and at day 28 after the second dose. Overall study results and their limits: Spike-specific TCR breadth and depth rose significantly after two AZD1222 doses compared with day 0 and with MenACWY recipients. Because no day 14 peak-response samples were available, repertoires were characterized only after the peak T cell response. Only a handful of AZD1222 recipients were SARS-CoV-2 seropositive at baseline, limiting conclusions about previously exposed vaccinees. Nearly half of unique spike-specific TCRs reportedly recognized epitopes outside regions mutated in the B.1.351 and B.1.1.7 variants. In the small 56-69-year group, the increase in depth fell short of significance, most likely because of low power. CD4 TCRs associated with the vaccine covered the entire spike protein, and the dominant responses were in regions 160-218 and 743-854. Most participants were white British and females outnumbered males, and the authors suggested that clonal diversity may have been underestimated.

The rearranged chain carries TRBV5-5 and TRBJ1-1; the central 8 bases match TRBD1. This clonotype originated in an adult in good health. The sample in question was peripheral blood, obtained on day 0 of AZD1222 vaccination. The CDR3 region has the sequence CASSSQGDTEAFF. The DNA is as follows: TGTGCCAGCAGCTCACAGGGGGACACTGAAGCTTTCTTT. Outside the CDR3, residues come from the reference TRBV5-5 and TRBJ1-1 proteins, so the full variable domain is: DAGVTQSPTHLIKTRGQQVTLRCSPISGHKSVSWYQQVLGQGPQFIFQYYEKEERGRGNFPDRFSARQFPNYSSELNVNALLLGDSALYLCASSSQGDTEAFFGQGTRLTVV.